The source of this T cell receptor (beta chain) is a study of patients and donors after allogeneic stem cell transplantation. MiXCR, applied by TCRdb to the RT-PCR reads, yields one record per CDR3 protein. The sample lists approximately 38,000 distinct CDR3 sequences, more than 30% occurring once. This clonotype has a handful of counts. Per the germline V gene, CDR1 is ENHRY and CDR2 is SYGVKD. This CDR3 has 12 amino acids. V lost 6 bases and J lost 10; bases outside the gene matches: 3. The chain carries TRBV10-3 and TRBJ1-6; 7 bases line up with TRBD1. Material: blood, either unsorted or a sorted T cell fraction (not recorded which). The source is a human donor who was either an allogeneic HSCT recipient or a stem cell or donor lymphocyte infusion donor (not recorded which). It is not recorded whose cells these are; they may come from a transplant donor. The CDR3 here is CAISRGGSPLHF. DNA of the CDR3: TGTGCCATCAGCAGGGGGGGATCACCCCTCCACTTT.